The source of this TCR beta chain is a study of cytomegalovirus exposure and HLA in healthy donors. TCRdb keeps only in-frame clones here, not all; method: immunoSEQ multiplex PCR. The data contain under 200,000 clones, about nine tenths of them singletons. Germline CDR1 reads MNHNS; CDR2 reads SASEGT. V lost 4 bases, J lost 4 bases, and 7 bases stayed unmatched. This CDR3 is 15 amino acids long. The sequence was collected from a woman younger than 30 in good health and CMV-seropositive. This chain uses TRBV6-1 with TRBJ2-7, with 10 bases matching TRBD2. Sequencing was done on a sample of PBMCs. The CDR3 coding sequence is TGTGCCAGCAGTGCCGGACTAGCGGAGCCATACGAGCAGTACTTC. Translating it yields CASSAGLAEPYEQYF.